The clone carrying this T cell receptor (beta chain) has just one count. The antigen remains unidentified. Clones were read by immunoSEQ multiplex PCR, and TCRdb kept only the in-frame ones, dropping some. The sample shows about 130,000 clones, over 90% of them seen only once. This specimen comes from a study of cytomegalovirus exposure and HLA in healthy donors. The study, taken as a whole, reports: Confirmation was obtained in vitro that three CMV-associated chains are specific for CMV antigens.

This CDR3 has 15 amino acids. With 5 bases removed from V and 5 bases from J, the gap between germline ends came to 16 bases. The germline V gene encodes CDR1 MDHEN and CDR2 SYDVKM. This TCR derives from a man younger than 35 in good health and CMV-seropositive. What was sequenced was PBMCs. The J gene is TRBJ1-5, the V gene TRBV28; D is perhaps TRBD1 (5 bases). CDR3 DNA sequence: TGTGCCAGCAGTGCGCCCACCGGGGGGTATCAGCCCCAGCATTTT. Its protein is CASSAPTGGYQPQHF.